These 24 T cell receptor beta chains share one sample of origin, sequenced in a study of blood T cell repertoires in COVID-19. Generated by immunoSEQ multiplex PCR, the TCRdb table keeps only in-frame clones and is missing some. The sample shows a few hundred thousand clones, 70% to 90% of them seen only once. The sample consisted of peripheral blood. These TCRs come from a woman aged 60-70 years with COVID-19, enrolled during active disease.

This clone turned up a few times. V gene TRBV28 combines with J gene TRBJ1-5; possible D gene TRBD1, 6 bases. This CDR3 comprises 17 residues. The ends were cut back, 5 bases at V and 7 bases at J, with 24 bases in the middle. Germline CDR1 is MDHEN and CDR2 is SYDVKM. CDR3 sequence: CASSPPPGQGWGQPQHF. The CDR3 DNA is TGTGCCAGCAGTCCCCCCCCGGGGCAGGGGTGGGGCCAGCCCCAGCATTTT.

The V and J genes are TRBV4-1 and TRBJ1-2; weak D call: TRBD1 (6 bases). Germline-derived CDR1 and CDR2 are MGHRA and YSYEKL. This CDR3 spans 15 amino acids. V lost 1 base, J lost 3 bases, and 12 bases lay in between. CDR3 coding DNA: TGCGCCAGCAGCCAAGGGCAGGGGCTTTACTATGGCTACACCTTC. Protein: CASSQGQGLYYGYTF.

The chain joins TRBV6-1 to TRBJ2-7; 9 positions match TRBD1. Germline loops: CDR1 MNHNS, CDR2 SASEGT. The CDR3 length is 16 residues. The J segment lost 2 bases and the V segment lost 3 bases, leaving 8 bases of the junction unmatched. The CDR3, as DNA: TGTGCCAGCAGTGAGGGCCCCGGGACAGGGCCCTACGAGCAGTACTTC. Amino acids: CASSEGPGTGPYEQYF.

This clone appeared a few times. V usage is TRBV2 and J usage is TRBJ1-4; 7 bases line up with TRBD1. The CDR3 covers 15 residues. V dropped 6 bases and J dropped 7; count of bases not matched to a gene: 11. The germline gives CDR1 SNHLY, CDR2 FYNNEI. CDR3 amino acids: CASSRRQGRSEKLFF. In DNA form, the CDR3 reads TGTGCCAGCAGCCGCCGACAGGGCCGCAGTGAAAAACTGTTTTTT. Together with reference TRBV2 and TRBJ1-4, the CDR3 gives the full variable domain: EPEVTQTPSHQVTQMGQEVILRCVPISNHLYFYWYRQILGQKVEFLVSFYNNEISEKSEIFDDQFSVERPDGSNFTLKIRSTKLEDSAMYFCASSRRQGRSEKLFFGSGTQLSVL.

The chain is built from TRBV5-1 and TRBJ2-3; D may be TRBD1 (6 bases). The CDR3 extends over 12 amino acids. CDR1 and CDR2 from the germline V gene are SGHRS and YFSETQ. The V gene lost 6 bases and the J gene lost 1 base, with 6 bases spanning the gap. The chain's CDR3 is CASNRGTDTQYF. The CDR3 DNA follows: TGCGCCAGCAACAGGGGCACAGATACGCAGTATTTT. The whole variable domain, remainder taken from reference TRBV5-1 and TRBJ2-3, is KAGVTQTPRYLIKTRGQQVTLSCSPISGHRSVSWYQQTPGQGLQFLFEYFSETQRNKGNFPGRFSGRQFSNSRSEMNVSTLELGDSALYLCASNRGTDTQYFGPGTRLTVL.

This clone was found a few times. The chain links TRBV13 to TRBJ1-3, with D unresolved. This CDR3 region has 15 residues. The V gene lost 3 bases and the J gene lost 0 bases, with 9 bases spanning the gap. The germline CDR1 and CDR2 sequences are PRHDT and FYEKMQ (reference sequence). The chain's CDR3 is CASSLAGASGNTIYF. CDR3 DNA: TGTGCCAGCAGCTTGGCAGGCGCCTCTGGAAACACCATATATTTT.

In its sample, this clone was seen once. The chain carries TRBV28 and TRBJ1-2; D is ambiguous. V was pared by 5 bases and J by 0 bases, with 13 bases between. The germline V gene encodes CDR1 MDHEN and CDR2 SYDVKM. The CDR3 has 15 amino acids. DNA of the CDR3: TGTGCCAGCAGTGCCCTGGGCGGGTCTAACTATGGCTACACCTTC. Protein: CASSALGGSNYGYTF.

The chain is built from TRBV7-2 and TRBJ2-1, with 10 bases aligning to TRBD2. The ends lost 5 bases at V and 7 bases at J; junction bases unmatched: 11. The CDR3 has 16 amino acids. CDR1 and CDR2 (germline): SGHTA, FQGNSA. CDR3 DNA sequence: TGTGCCAGCAGCCCAAGCGGGGGGGGATCACTTAATGAGCAGTTCTTC. As protein: CASSPSGGGSLNEQFF.

V usage is TRBV4-1 and J usage is TRBJ2-3, with 10 bases identical to TRBD2. CDR1 is MGHRA, CDR2 YSYEKL, per germline. This CDR3 is built from 16 residues. Trimming removed 1 base from V and 2 bases from J; junction bases left unmatched: 3. The CDR3 reads CASSQASGGLTDTQYF. CDR3 DNA: TGCGCCAGCAGCCAAGCTAGCGGGGGACTCACAGATACGCAGTATTTT.

The V gene is TRBV10-3, the J gene TRBJ2-1, with 10 bases identical to TRBD1. Germline values: CDR1 ENHRY, CDR2 SYGVKD. The CDR3 is 14 amino acids. With V trimmed by 7 bases and J by 7 bases, 7 bases remained unmatched. For the CDR3, the DNA is TGTGCCATCAAGGGGACAGGGGAAGGGAATGAGCAGTTCTTC. Its translation is CAIKGTGEGNEQFF.

This chain links TRBV19 with TRBJ2-7; D might be TRBD1 (5 bases). Germline V CDR1 and CDR2: LNHDA, SQIVND (reference sequence). V was clipped by 4 bases and J by 2 bases, with 15 bases between them. CDR3 size: 15 residues. The CDR3: CASSSQGGRTYEQYF. In DNA, the CDR3 is TGTGCCAGTAGTAGCCAGGGCGGCCGGACCTACGAGCAGTACTTC. The whole variable domain, filled in from reference TRBV19 and TRBJ2-7, reads DGGITQSPKYLFRKEGQNVTLSCEQNLNHDAMYWYRQDPGQGLRLIYYSQIVNDFQKGDIAEGYSVSREKKESFPLTVTSAQKNPTAFYLCASSSQGGRTYEQYFGPGTRLTVT.

This chain joins TRBV11-2 and TRBJ1-1, with 10 bases matching TRBD1. With V trimmed by 4 bases and J by 1 base, 12 bases remained unmatched. The CDR3 is made up of 18 amino acids. The germline CDR1 and CDR2 sequences are SGHAT and FQNNGV. The CDR3 DNA reads as TGTGCCAGCAGCTATCGAGACAGGGGGCGTCCTCCGAACACTGAAGCTTTCTTT. Encoded protein: CASSYRDRGRPPNTEAFF.

The gene calls are TRBV7-2 and TRBJ1-1; the D is unclear. The CDR3 extends over 16 amino acids. Germline-derived CDR1 and CDR2 are SGHTA and FQGNSA. V lost 5 bases to trimming and J lost 0 bases, with 16 bases between them. Here the CDR3 DNA reads TGTGCCAGCAGCCTCCCTAGGACGGGGATGAACACTGAAGCTTTCTTT. This sequence encodes CASSLPRTGMNTEAFF.

This chain connects TRBV28 to TRBJ1-2; tentatively, D is TRBD1 (6 bases). The V and J ends lost 5 bases and 4 bases respectively, with 14 bases between them. The CDR3 extends over 14 amino acids. Germline V gives CDR1 MDHEN, CDR2 SYDVKM. The DNA for the CDR3 is TGTGCCAGCAGTACCCCGGGGGGCGGCTATGGCTACACCTTC. This gives the protein CASSTPGGGYGYTF.

The chain carries TRBV5-1 and TRBJ2-2, with TRBD1 matching over 11 bases. Germline loops: CDR1 SGHRS, CDR2 YFSETQ. The length of the CDR3 is 15 residues. V shed 4 bases and J 7 bases; nucleotides not matched to a gene: 6. This CDR3 is CASSGRTGGNGELFF. The CDR3 DNA sequence: TGCGCCAGCAGCGGGAGGACAGGGGGCAACGGGGAGCTGTTTTTT.

This clone was picked up a small number of times. The V and J genes are TRBV27 and TRBJ2-7; D might be TRBD1 (5 bases). This CDR3 has 16 residues. CDR1 MNHEY and CDR2 SMNVEV come from the germline V gene (reference sequence). Trimming took 6 bases from V and 3 from J, leaving 21 bases between them. CDR3 sequence reads: CASSPTGLRLVYEQYF. CDR3 DNA: TGTGCCAGCAGCCCTACAGGATTGAGGTTGGTCTACGAGCAGTACTTC.

J is TRBJ1-1 and V is TRBV9, with a possible D match to TRBD1 (5 bases). Germline CDR1 SGDLS, CDR2 YYNGEE. The length of the CDR3 is 15 residues. V gave up 0 bases and J gave up 0 bases, with 9 bases separating them. This CDR3 reads CASSVAQTVNTEAFF. The CDR3 region has the DNA TGTGCCAGCAGCGTAGCTCAGACAGTGAACACTGAAGCTTTCTTT. Supplemented by reference TRBV9 and TRBJ1-1, the full variable domain reads DSGVTQTPKHLITATGQRVTLRCSPRSGDLSVYWYQQSLDQGLQFLIQYYNGEERAKGNILERFSAQQFPDLHSELNLSSLELGDSALYFCASSVAQTVNTEAFFGQGTRLTVV.

This rearrangement joins TRBV5-1 to TRBJ2-7; weak D call: TRBD2 (5 bases). Germline CDR1 and CDR2: SGHRS and YFSETQ. V gave up 4 bases and J gave up 3 bases, with 11 bases separating them. CDR3 size: 13 residues. The CDR3 DNA sequence: TGCGCCAGCAGCCGAGGGAAGGGCTACGAGCAGTACTTC. Translation: CASSRGKGYEQYF.

The CDR3 sequence: CAIKGLAGASDTQYF. CDR3 bases: TGTGCCATCAAGGGACTAGCGGGAGCGTCGGATACGCAGTATTTT. The V and J genes are TRBV10-3 and TRBJ2-3, with 14 bases fitting TRBD2. Trimming removed 7 bases from V and 6 bases from J; junction bases left unmatched: 6. This CDR3 contains 15 residues. Germline V gene lookup returns CDR1 ENHRY and CDR2 SYGVKD.

This clone was counted a single time. The chain employs TRBV6-2 or TRBV6-3 and TRBJ2-7; a possible D gene is TRBD1 (6 bases). Germline V gene data show CDR1 as MNHEY and CDR2 as SVGEGT. V was pared by 6 bases and J by 3 bases, with 18 bases between. CDR3 length equals 15 residues. CDR3 in amino acids: CASSRGQPPLYEQYF. CDR3 coding DNA: TGTGCCAGCAGCCGTGGACAGCCACCTCTCTACGAGCAGTACTTC.

The chain uses TRBV5-4 and TRBJ2-3; TRBD2 agrees at 7 bases. Unmatched junction bases numbered 10, after V lost 1 base and J lost 2 bases. The CDR3 has 17 residues. Germline V gives CDR1 SGHNT, CDR2 YYREEE (reference sequence). The CDR3 region is CASSLNPLAVLTDTQYF. The CDR3 region has the DNA TGTGCCAGCAGCTTGAATCCGCTAGCGGTCCTCACAGATACGCAGTATTTT.

The chain couples TRBV24-1 to TRBJ2-1; 9 bases fit TRBD1. Germline V gene lookup returns CDR1 KGHDR and CDR2 SFDVKD. The CDR3 runs to 15 residues. The trim removed 2 bases at V and 10 bases at J, leaving 8 bases unmatched. The CDR3 reads CATSDSGTGWEEQFF. Here the CDR3 DNA reads TGTGCCACCAGTGATTCCGGGACAGGGTGGGAAGAGCAGTTCTTC.

CDR3 in DNA: TGTGCCACCAGCGCGGAGGGCCCTAATGAAAAACTGTTTTTT. Its translation is CATSAEGPNEKLFF. This chain uses TRBV24-1 with TRBJ1-4, with D hard to call. V was pared by 7 bases and J by 3 bases, with 11 bases between. There are 14 residues in the CDR3. The germline gives CDR1 KGHDR, CDR2 SFDVKD.

The J gene is TRBJ1-2, the V gene TRBV6-2 or TRBV6-3, with TRBD1 matching over 11 bases. J lost 8 bases, V lost 5 bases, and 10 bases had no gene match. CDR1 is MNHEY and CDR2 is SVGEGT in the germline V gene. The CDR3 sequence is 15 residues long. The CDR3 nucleotides are TGTGCCAGCAGTAGAACCACCGGGACAGGGGGAGGCTACACCTTC. It encodes CASSRTTGTGGGYTF.